This T cell receptor beta chain is from a study of T cells in Graves' hyperthyroidism and ophthalmopathy. Study details: Peripheral blood was secured at the point of initial diagnosis, before any treatment.

There are 15 residues in the CDR3. Trimming left V 3 bases short and J 2 bases short, with 11 bases between. The germline CDR1 and CDR2 sequences are MNHNS and SASEGT. Amplified regions were TCR beta CDR3 sequences from RNA transcripts. HTBI primers were employed in a first-round RT-PCR of the TCR CDR3. TCRdb redid the calling of the multiplex PCR reads with MiXCR, one entry per CDR3 protein. The sample lists fewer than 750,000 distinct CDR3 sequences, roughly 15% occurring once. With duration under 3 months, ophthalmopathy was active: Clinical Activity Score at least 3, NOSPECS at least 4. Using around 10 ml of fresh peripheral blood, PBMCs were prepared.

This sequence was found in a woman between 45 and 65 years old with Graves' ophthalmopathy. The specimen was blood. The V and J genes are TRBV6-1 and TRBJ2-1, with D possibly being TRBD1 (5 bases). The CDR3 here is CASSEGMGPYNEQFF. The CDR3 DNA is TGTGCCAGCAGTGAGGGGATGGGGCCCTACAATGAGCAGTTCTTC.